This T cell receptor (beta chain) comes out of a study of cytomegalovirus exposure and HLA in healthy donors. A multiplex PCR was run with 60 Vbeta primers and 13 Jbeta primers. The assay was immunoSEQ multiplex PCR, and TCRdb's table has in-frame clones only and misses some. In the table there are 150,000 to 200,000 clones, roughly 77% of which are singletons. Germline V gene lookup returns CDR1 SGHVS and CDR2 FNYEAQ. The CDR3 runs 16 residues. V shed 4 bases and J shed 10 bases, with 23 bases lying between them. The clonotype comes from a man aged 35-49 years in good health and CMV-seropositive. The genes are TRBV7-6 and TRBJ2-1; tentative D call: TRBD2 (6 bases). Material: PBMCs. This CDR3 is CASSYDVGRRTGEQFF. The CDR3 bases are TGTGCCAGCAGCTATGATGTCGGGAGACGAACTGGGGAGCAGTTCTTC.